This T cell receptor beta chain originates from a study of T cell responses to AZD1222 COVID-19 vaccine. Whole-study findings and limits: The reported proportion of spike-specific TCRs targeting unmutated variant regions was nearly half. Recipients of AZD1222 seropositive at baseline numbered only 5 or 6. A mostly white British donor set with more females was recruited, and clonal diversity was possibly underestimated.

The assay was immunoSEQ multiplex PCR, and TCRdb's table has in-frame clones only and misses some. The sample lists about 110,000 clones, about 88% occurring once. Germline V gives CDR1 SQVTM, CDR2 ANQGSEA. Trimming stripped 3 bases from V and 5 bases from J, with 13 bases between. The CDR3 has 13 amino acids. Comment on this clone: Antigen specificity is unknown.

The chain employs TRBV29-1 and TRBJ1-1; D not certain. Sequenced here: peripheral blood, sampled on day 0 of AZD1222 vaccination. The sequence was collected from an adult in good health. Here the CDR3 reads CSVEGGRGTEAFF. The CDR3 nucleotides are TGCAGCGTTGAGGGAGGCCGAGGGACTGAAGCTTTCTTT.